This TCR beta chain comes out of a study of shared clonotypes between healthy human individuals. This table comes from immunoSEQ multiplex PCR, and its TCRdb copy is limited to in-frame clones, with some not included. The table records some 1,600,000 clones, 98% of them present only once. Trimming cost V 5 bases and J 1 base, with 10 bases left between them. CDR1 SGHNT and CDR2 YYREEE come from the germline V gene (reference sequence). The CDR3 spans 13 residues. This chain connects TRBV5-4 to TRBJ2-7; D remains ambiguous. The sample comprised naive CD4+ T cells sorted from blood. Subset given: CD45RA+ positively selected. This TCR came from a man under 40 in good health. CDR3 in amino acids: CASRATLSYEQYF. DNA for the CDR3: TGTGCCAGCAGAGCGACACTTTCCTACGAGCAGTACTTC.